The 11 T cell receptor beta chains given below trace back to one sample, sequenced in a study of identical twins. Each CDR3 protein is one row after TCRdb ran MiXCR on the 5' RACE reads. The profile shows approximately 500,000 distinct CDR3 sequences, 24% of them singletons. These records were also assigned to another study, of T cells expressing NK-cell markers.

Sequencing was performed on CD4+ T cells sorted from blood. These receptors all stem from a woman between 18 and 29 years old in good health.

CDR3 loop: CAISGQLGDQPQHF. The DNA of the CDR3 is TGTGCCATCAGTGGGCAACTAGGGGATCAGCCCCAGCATTTT. V gene TRBV10-3 combines with J gene TRBJ1-5; maybe TRBD1 (5 bases). The CDR3 runs to 14 residues. Germline V lookup: CDR1 ENHRY, CDR2 SYGVKD. The ends were cut back, 4 bases at V and 5 bases at J, with 12 bases in the middle.

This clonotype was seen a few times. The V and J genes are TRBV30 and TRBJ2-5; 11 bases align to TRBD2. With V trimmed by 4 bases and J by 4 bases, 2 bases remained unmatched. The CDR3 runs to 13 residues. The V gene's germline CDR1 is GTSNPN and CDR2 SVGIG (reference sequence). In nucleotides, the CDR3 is TGTGCCTGGACCCTAGCGGGAGGAGAGACCCAGTACTTC. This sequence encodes CAWTLAGGETQYF.

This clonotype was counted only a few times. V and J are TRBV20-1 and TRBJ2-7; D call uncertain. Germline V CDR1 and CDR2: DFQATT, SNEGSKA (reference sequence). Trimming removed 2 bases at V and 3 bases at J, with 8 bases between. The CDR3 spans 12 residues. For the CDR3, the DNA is TGCAGTGCTAGATCAACAGTCTACGAGCAGTACTTC. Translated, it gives CSARSTVYEQYF.

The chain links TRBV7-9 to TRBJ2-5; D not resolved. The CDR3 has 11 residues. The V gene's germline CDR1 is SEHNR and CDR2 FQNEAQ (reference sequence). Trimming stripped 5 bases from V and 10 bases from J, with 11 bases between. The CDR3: CASSPNVGQYF. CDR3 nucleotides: TGTGCCAGCAGCCCGAATGTAGGCCAGTACTTC. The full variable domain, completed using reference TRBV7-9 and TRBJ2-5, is DTGVSQNPRHKITKRGQNVTFRCDPISEHNRLYWYRQTLGQGPEFLTYFQNEAQLEKSRLLSDRFSAERPKGSFSTLEIQRTEQGDSAMYLCASSPNVGQYFGPGTRLLVL.

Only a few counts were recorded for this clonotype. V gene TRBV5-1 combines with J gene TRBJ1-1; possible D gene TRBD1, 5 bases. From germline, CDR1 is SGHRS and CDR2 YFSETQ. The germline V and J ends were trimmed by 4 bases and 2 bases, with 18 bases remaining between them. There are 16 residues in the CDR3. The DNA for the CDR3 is TGCGCCAGCAGCGCACCTTTCCGGGGGAAAAACACTGAAGCTTTCTTT. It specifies CASSAPFRGKNTEAFF.

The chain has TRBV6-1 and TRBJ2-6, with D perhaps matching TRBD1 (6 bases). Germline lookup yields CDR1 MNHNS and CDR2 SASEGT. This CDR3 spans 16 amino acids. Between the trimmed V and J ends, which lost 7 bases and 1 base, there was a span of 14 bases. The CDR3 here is CASTRTVDSGANVLTF. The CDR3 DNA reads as TGTGCCAGCACTCGGACAGTCGATTCTGGGGCCAACGTCCTGACTTTC.

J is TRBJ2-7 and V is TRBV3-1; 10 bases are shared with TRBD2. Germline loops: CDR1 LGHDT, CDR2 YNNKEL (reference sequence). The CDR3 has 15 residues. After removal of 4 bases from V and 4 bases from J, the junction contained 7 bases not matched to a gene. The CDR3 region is CASSLLAGAGYEQYF. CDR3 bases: TGTGCCAGCAGCCTCCTAGCGGGAGCCGGTTACGAGCAGTACTTC.

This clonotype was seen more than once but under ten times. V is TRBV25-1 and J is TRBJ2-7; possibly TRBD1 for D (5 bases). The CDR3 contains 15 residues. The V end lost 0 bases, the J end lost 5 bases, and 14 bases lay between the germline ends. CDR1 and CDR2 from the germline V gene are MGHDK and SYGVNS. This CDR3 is CASSEYRGWIHEQYF. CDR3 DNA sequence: TGTGCCAGCAGTGAATATAGGGGATGGATCCACGAGCAGTACTTC.

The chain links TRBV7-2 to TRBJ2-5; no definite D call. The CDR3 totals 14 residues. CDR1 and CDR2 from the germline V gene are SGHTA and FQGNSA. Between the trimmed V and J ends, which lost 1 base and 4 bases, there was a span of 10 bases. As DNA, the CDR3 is TGTGCCAGCAGCTTAGTCTCCGGCTCAGAGACCCAGTACTTC. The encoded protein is CASSLVSGSETQYF.

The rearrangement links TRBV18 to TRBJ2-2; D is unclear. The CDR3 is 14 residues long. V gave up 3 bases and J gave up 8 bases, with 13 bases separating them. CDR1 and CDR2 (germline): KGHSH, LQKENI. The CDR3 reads CASSPLEATGELFF. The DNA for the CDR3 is TGTGCCAGCTCACCCCTCGAGGCGACTGGGGAGCTGTTTTTT. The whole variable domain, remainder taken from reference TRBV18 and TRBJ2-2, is NAGVMQNPRHLVRRRGQEARLRCSPMKGHSHVYWYRQLPEEGLKFMVYLQKENIIDESGMPKERFSAEFPKEGPSILRIQQVVRGDSAAYFCASSPLEATGELFFGEGSRLTVL.

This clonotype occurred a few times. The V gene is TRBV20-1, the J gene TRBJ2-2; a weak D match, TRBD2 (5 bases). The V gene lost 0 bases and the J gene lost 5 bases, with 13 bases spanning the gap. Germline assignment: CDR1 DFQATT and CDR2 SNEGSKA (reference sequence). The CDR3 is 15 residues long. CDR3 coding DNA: TGCAGTGCTAGAGATAGGACCCGAGGGACCGGGGAGCTGTTTTTT. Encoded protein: CSARDRTRGTGELFF.